Listed below are T cell receptor beta chains from one sample, sequenced in a study of blood T cells in healthy people across ages. TCRdb reanalysed the 5' RACE reads using MiXCR and keeps one entry per CDR3 protein. The sample has about 380,000 distinct CDR3 sequences; approximately 51% are singletons. Sequencing was performed on blood. These receptors were taken from a man aged 55 to 70 in good health. CDR3s leave out the opening cysteine and the closing phenylalanine or tryptophan.

V,J,CDR3
TRBV6-5,TRBJ2-3,ASSYSNGFADTQY
TRBV11-2,TRBJ1-2,ASSFIQGYDGYT
TRBV4-3,TRBJ2-1,ASSQDWLAVYNEQF
TRBV19,TRBJ2-7,ASRDGYEQY
TRBV27,NA,ASSPRTSVSYEQY
TRBV27,TRBJ2-7,ASSLHSGTGGRNEQY
TRBV5-4,TRBJ2-5,ASSLSTRQETQY
TRBV20-1,TRBJ2-3,SASQADRDSDTQY
TRBV29-1,TRBJ1-1,SVVILSEAF
TRBV7-2,TRBJ1-2,ASSSGGGQGASYGYT
TRBV7-2,TRBJ2-1,ASSLGRGQHNEQF
TRBV4-3,TRBJ2-2,ASSQDLTLPGELF
TRBV12-3/TRBV12-4,NA,ASSPLALGLYEQY
TRBV20-1,TRBJ2-3,SARDYPGPSADTQY
TRBV18,NA,ASSPPAGNNEQY
TRBV20-1,TRBJ2-1,SAPLAVRRDEQF
TRBV4-2,TRBJ2-1,ASALWQGANNEQF
TRBV20-1,TRBJ1-5,SAPDGVRNQPQH
TRBV25-1,TRBJ1-1,ASSRAVNTEAF
TRBV7-9,TRBJ1-2,ASSLEGAANYGYT
TRBV2,TRBJ2-1,ASSGVSGRGGEQF
TRBV5-1,TRBJ2-7,ASAGQGAIYEQY
TRBV5-6,TRBJ1-2,ASRDRGPYGYT
TRBV18,TRBJ2-5,ASSADTGQETQY
TRBV9,TRBJ2-3,ASSLLAGGPDTQY
TRBV20-1,TRBJ1-6,SASSPLTSSGSPLH
TRBV13,TRBJ2-7,ASSTVRVRYEQY
TRBV7-2,TRBJ2-3,ASSPRDSYTQY
TRBV11-2,TRBJ2-3,ASSPQGEAQY
TRBV3-1,TRBJ2-5,ASGRQSGTQY
TRBV3-1,TRBJ1-2,ASSPGQQRGVGYT
TRBV7-9,TRBJ2-1,ASSPPGFSYNEQF
TRBV20-1,TRBJ1-5,SARAPVTGGYQPQH
TRBV6-1,TRBJ2-5,VSRLTSPETQY
TRBV19,TRBJ2-3,ASSRGAGGPDTQY
TRBV4-2,TRBJ2-5,ASSQDRAEETQY
TRBV27,TRBJ2-5,ASRRGETQY
TRBV2,TRBJ2-1,ASRVEQSNEQF
TRBV7-6,TRBJ1-1,ASRERPSTEAF
TRBV2,TRBJ2-6,ASQASGANVLT
TRBV11-3,TRBJ2-2,ASSPGPTNTGELF
TRBV6-2/TRBV6-3,TRBJ2-3,ASTLAGGPTTQY
TRBV20-1,TRBJ2-5,SARSGGPMIQETQY
TRBV25-1,TRBJ1-2,ASSSTGRGGHGYT
TRBV28,TRBJ2-7,ASSTGTGISYEQY
TRBV28,TRBJ2-7,ASSLWEYEQY
TRBV19,TRBJ2-7,ASSPRTGISYEQY
TRBV12-3/TRBV12-4,TRBJ2-6,ASSFRGAGANVLT
TRBV7-6,TRBJ1-5,ASSVDTNQPQH
TRBV6-2/TRBV6-3,TRBJ2-4,ASRWDSSYDQY
TRBV12-3/TRBV12-4,TRBJ2-7,ASSQTSGAEQY
TRBV29-1,TRBJ2-1,SVERGIGGEQF
TRBV20-1,TRBJ1-2,SAIQGDYGYT
TRBV4-2,TRBJ2-1,ASSPLTSLGHNEQF